Shown below are 22 T cell receptor beta chains from a single sample sequenced in a study of blood T cell repertoires in COVID-19. Produced via immunoSEQ multiplex PCR; TCRdb's table is partial and in-frame only. The data contain about 200,000 clones, approximately 90% of them singletons. Sequenced material: peripheral blood. The receptors shown here come from an elderly man with acute or convalescent COVID-19.

The rearrangement links TRBV7-9 to TRBJ2-7, with a possible D match to TRBD2 (7 bases). Germline values: CDR1 SEHNR, CDR2 FQNEAQ (reference sequence). The CDR3 is made up of 13 amino acids. V was shortened by 4 bases and J by 3 bases, with 10 bases between the two germline ends. The CDR3 sequence is CASSWRGGYEQYV. The CDR3 bases are TGTGCCAGCAGCTGGAGGGGGGGCTACGAGCAGTACGTC.

This chain joins TRBV28 and TRBJ2-5, with 10 bases fitting TRBD2. The CDR3 runs to 16 residues. Germline values: CDR1 MDHEN, CDR2 SYDVKM. Trimming cost V 3 bases and J 4 bases; bases outside gene matches: 8. The CDR3 bases are TGTGCCAGCAGTTTGGCCCTAGCGGGAGCCGTAGAGACCCAGTACTTC. Its translation is CASSLALAGAVETQYF.

This clone appeared a few times. The V call is TRBV6-5, the J call TRBJ2-7; 10 bases align to TRBD1. The germline V gene encodes CDR1 MNHEY and CDR2 SVGAGI. V was clipped by 6 bases and J by 2 bases; unmatched bases: 4. This CDR3 is built from 14 residues. This chain's CDR3 is CASSLTGGAYEQYF. In DNA form, the CDR3 reads TGTGCCAGCAGCCTGACAGGGGGCGCCTACGAGCAGTACTTC.

This CDR3 is CATSEPGQGAEYEQYV. For the CDR3, the DNA is TGTGCCACCAGCGAACCGGGACAGGGGGCAGAGTACGAGCAGTACGTC. This rearrangement joins TRBV24-1 to TRBJ2-7; 12 bases are shared with TRBD1. The J segment lost 4 bases and the V segment lost 7 bases, leaving 10 bases of the junction unmatched. Germline CDR1 and CDR2: KGHDR and SFDVKD. This CDR3 has 16 amino acids.

The V call is TRBV19, the J call TRBJ1-2; the match to TRBD1 covers 7 bases. CDR3 size: 14 residues. From germline, CDR1 is LNHDA and CDR2 SQIVND (reference sequence). Unmatched junction bases numbered 12, after V lost 7 bases and J lost 7 bases. CDR3 sequence (DNA): TGTGCCAGTACCTTACGAGACAGGGCCCCTGGCTACACCTTC. It codes for CASTLRDRAPGYTF.

In its sample, this clone was seen once. This chain joins TRBV19 and TRBJ2-1, with D perhaps TRBD2 (5 bases). The V end lost 0 bases, the J end lost 5 bases, and 11 bases lay between the germline ends. Germline V gene data show CDR1 as LNHDA and CDR2 as SQIVND (reference sequence). The CDR3 sequence is 15 residues long. As DNA, the CDR3 is TGTGCCAGTAGTATAGAGGTACGGGGAAACAATGAGCAGTTCTTC. Encoded protein: CASSIEVRGNNEQFF.

V and J are TRBV5-1 and TRBJ2-2, with 9 bases that match TRBD1. The CDR3 runs to 15 residues. V shed 5 bases, J shed 2 bases, and the junction held 4 bases outside the gene matches. CDR1 SGHRS and CDR2 YFSETQ come from the germline V gene. The CDR3 DNA sequence: TGCGCCAGCAGACAGGACAGGGGTAACACCGGGGAGCTGTTTTTT. This sequence encodes CASRQDRGNTGELFF.

The chain links TRBV28 to TRBJ2-7; possible D gene TRBD2, 6 bases. The ends were cut back, 6 bases at V and 3 bases at J, with 15 bases in the middle. The CDR3 covers 14 residues. The germline V gene has CDR1 MDHEN and CDR2 SYDVKM. CDR3 loop: CASRGAGLDYEQYF. DNA of the CDR3: TGTGCCAGCAGAGGTGCGGGACTGGACTACGAGCAGTACTTC.

The chain recombines TRBV19 with TRBJ2-7; TRBD1 agrees at 7 bases. The CDR3 covers 17 residues. Per germline, CDR1 LNHDA and CDR2 SQIVND (reference sequence). V lost 3 bases and J lost 6; bases outside the gene matches: 17. The CDR3 spells CASSIRGEGAEVCEQYV. CDR3 sequence (DNA): TGTGCCAGTAGTATCCGCGGCGAGGGGGCTGAAGTTTGCGAGCAGTACGTC.

The chain carries TRBV28 and TRBJ1-4; TRBD1 aligns across 10 bases. The germline gives CDR1 MDHEN, CDR2 SYDVKM. The CDR3 is 16 residues long. The junction had 6 bases not matched to a gene; V was cut back by 6 bases and J by 2 bases. This chain's CDR3 is CASRPDRGLTNEKLFF. DNA of the CDR3: TGTGCCAGCAGACCAGACAGGGGGCTTACTAATGAAAAACTGTTTTTT.

The chain is built from TRBV5-1 and TRBJ2-1; TRBD2 might be the D (6 bases). Germline V gene sequence: CDR1 SGHRS, CDR2 YFSETQ. This CDR3 is built from 15 residues. V dropped 5 bases and J dropped 0 bases, with 12 bases sitting between them. CDR3 protein: CASRRTGASYNEQFF. The CDR3 DNA reads as TGCGCCAGCAGACGGACGGGAGCCTCCTACAATGAGCAGTTCTTC.

In this sample, this clone turned up once. The chain links TRBV27 to TRBJ2-1, with D perhaps TRBD1 (6 bases). The CDR3 length is 15 residues. V was pared by 2 bases and J by 0 bases, with 8 bases between. Germline V gene data show CDR1 as MNHEY and CDR2 as SMNVEV (reference sequence). The CDR3 loop reads CASSLRQASYNEQFF. The CDR3 DNA reads as TGTGCCAGCAGTTTAAGACAGGCCTCCTACAATGAGCAGTTCTTC.

DNA of the CDR3: TGTGCCAGCAGCAGGACAGGGGGCGGCACTGAAGCTTTCTTT. It specifies CASSRTGGGTEAFF. This chain connects TRBV5-5 to TRBJ1-1, with 11 bases that match TRBD1. The V segment lost 4 bases and the J segment 4 bases; nucleotides outside the gene matches: 3. This CDR3 has 14 residues. Germline V lookup: CDR1 SGHKS, CDR2 YYEKEE (reference sequence). Looking up the rest from reference TRBV5-5 and TRBJ1-1 gives the full variable domain: DAGVTQSPTHLIKTRGQQVTLRCSPISGHKSVSWYQQVLGQGPQFIFQYYEKEERGRGNFPDRFSARQFPNYSSELNVNALLLGDSALYLCASSRTGGGTEAFFGQGTRLTVV.

The chain couples TRBV4-1 to TRBJ2-1, with D perhaps TRBD2 (5 bases). Germline loops: CDR1 MGHRA, CDR2 YSYEKL. The V gene lost 1 base and the J gene lost 2 bases, with 12 bases spanning the gap. The CDR3 loop spans 16 amino acids. As DNA, the CDR3 is TGCGCCAGCAGCCAAGCCTCACTAGTCCCCTACAATGAGCAGTTCTTC. It specifies CASSQASLVPYNEQFF.

This clone has just one count. This chain joins TRBV11-3 and TRBJ1-1; 7 positions agree with TRBD1. Per germline, CDR1 SGHNT and CDR2 YENEEA. The CDR3 extends over 14 amino acids. V trimming: 5 bases; J trimming: 6 bases; junction bases outside the gene matches: 9. This CDR3 reads CASSPQGGKAEAFF. The CDR3 coding sequence is TGTGCCAGCAGCCCCCAGGGGGGTAAAGCTGAAGCTTTCTTT.

The chain employs TRBV21-1 and TRBJ1-2. TRBV21-1 is a documented pseudogene. The CDR3 is 15 residues long. The CDR3 reads CASSKGGQAYYGYTF. In DNA form, the CDR3 reads TGTGCCAGCAGCAAAGGAGGCCAAGCCTACTATGGCTACACCTTC.

In its sample, this clone was seen a few times. The chain carries TRBV5-4 and TRBJ2-2; TRBD1 agrees at 8 bases. J was trimmed by 6 bases and V by 0 bases; bases with no gene match: 7. The CDR3 length is 16 residues. Per the germline V gene, CDR1 is SGHNT and CDR2 is YYREEE (reference sequence). The CDR3 region has the DNA TGTGCCAGCAGCTTGGAAGGCAGGGGGCTGGCCGGGGAGCTGTTTTTT. Protein product: CASSLEGRGLAGELFF.

The chain is built from TRBV28 and TRBJ2-2; D is perhaps TRBD2 (6 bases). The V and J ends lost 6 bases and 2 bases respectively, with 10 bases between them. The V gene's germline CDR1 is MDHEN and CDR2 SYDVKM. The CDR3 loop spans 14 amino acids. CDR3 DNA sequence: TGTGCCAGCAGCCCCGGGACTAACACCGGGGAGCTGTTTTTT. It encodes CASSPGTNTGELFF.

This clone was seen once. CDR3 coding DNA: TGTGCAAGTCGCTTTGGAAAGGAGGGTGGAGGCCACTTCCGCGCCCAGTACTTC. Translating gives CASRFGKEGGGHFRAQYF. V and J are TRBV12-2 and TRBJ2-5; whether TRBD2, the table's D call, matches the DNA was not checked. TRBV12-2 is classified as a pseudogene. This CDR3 is 18 amino acids long.

The chain is built from TRBV6-6 and TRBJ1-2; possibly TRBD1 for D (5 bases). V shed 7 bases and J shed 4 bases, with 13 bases lying between them. This CDR3 has 13 residues. The V gene's germline CDR1 is MNHNY and CDR2 SVGAGI (reference sequence). The CDR3 protein is CASNEPTGYGYTF. The CDR3 coding sequence is TGTGCCAGCAACGAACCCACAGGCTATGGCTACACCTTC.

This rearrangement joins TRBV14 to TRBJ2-1, with D tentatively TRBD2 (6 bases). The CDR3 is 15 amino acids. The germline V gene encodes CDR1 SGHDN and CDR2 FVKESK. The V end was cut by 6 bases, the J end by 5 bases, with 17 bases between. The CDR3 DNA follows: TGTGCCAGCAGTGGAGGGAGTTTGGACGACAATGAGCAGTTCTTC. Translation: CASSGGSLDDNEQFF.

The gene calls are TRBV7-8 and TRBJ2-1; a weak D match, TRBD1 (7 bases). The CDR3 loop spans 17 amino acids. V was shortened by 5 bases and J by 2 bases, with 19 bases between the two germline ends. The germline gives CDR1 SGHVS, CDR2 FQNEAQ. DNA for the CDR3: TGTGCCAGCAGCGCTAACAGGGGAGGCTCCCCCTACAATGAGCAGTTCTTC. This codes for CASSANRGGSPYNEQFF.